This note documents a single TCR beta chain sequence. The sample is drawn from a study of blood T cells in healthy people across ages. Donors were healthy Caucasian individuals from Russia aged about 6 to 90. The authors isolated at least 7 million PBMCs per sample. Trimming removed 5 bases at V and 0 bases at J, with 19 bases between. Germline loops: CDR1 DFQATT, CDR2 SNEGSKA (reference sequence). The length of the CDR3 is 16 residues. Sample-barcoded 5' priming and a J-beta primer mix drove a second PCR of about 6 to 12 cycles. TCRdb analysed the 5' RACE reads with MiXCR anew, one entry per CDR3 protein. The repertoire consists of more than 1,400,000 distinct CDR3 sequences, with about 43% occurring once and the leading ten covering roughly 7.9%.

The sequenced material came from blood. This TCR was recovered from a woman between 18 and 29 years old in good health. The genes are TRBV20-1 and TRBJ1-2; D call uncertain. For the CDR3, the DNA is TGCAGTGCTCGGACCCAAGGCGATATTTCTAACTATGGCTACACCTTC. Residues: CSARTQGDISNYGYTF.